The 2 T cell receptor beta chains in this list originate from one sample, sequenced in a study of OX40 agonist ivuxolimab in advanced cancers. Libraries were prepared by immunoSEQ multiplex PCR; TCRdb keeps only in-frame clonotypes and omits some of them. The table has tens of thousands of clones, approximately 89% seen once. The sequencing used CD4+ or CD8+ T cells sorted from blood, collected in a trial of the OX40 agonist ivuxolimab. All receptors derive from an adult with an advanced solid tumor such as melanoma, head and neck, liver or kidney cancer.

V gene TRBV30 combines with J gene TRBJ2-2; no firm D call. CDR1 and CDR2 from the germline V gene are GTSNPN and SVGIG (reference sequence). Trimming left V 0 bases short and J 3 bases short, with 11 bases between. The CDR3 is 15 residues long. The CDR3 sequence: CAWSVLTVDTGELFF. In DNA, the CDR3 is TGTGCCTGGAGTGTACTAACAGTCGACACCGGGGAGCTGTTTTTT. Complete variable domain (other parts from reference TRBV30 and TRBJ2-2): SQTIHQWPATLVQPVGSPLSLECTVEGTSNPNLYWYRQAAGRGLQLLFYSVGIGQISSEVPQNLSASRPQDRQFILSSKKLLLSDSGFYLCAWSVLTVDTGELFFGEGSRLTVL.

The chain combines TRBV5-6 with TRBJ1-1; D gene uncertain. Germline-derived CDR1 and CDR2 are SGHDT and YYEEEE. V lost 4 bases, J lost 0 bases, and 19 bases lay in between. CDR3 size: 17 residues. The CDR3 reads CASSESGFLFLNTEAFF. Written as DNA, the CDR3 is TGTGCCAGCAGCGAATCGGGGTTCCTTTTCTTGAACACTGAAGCTTTCTTT.